This note documents a single T cell receptor (beta chain) sequence. The antigen it recognizes is unknown. No clone much larger than this one lies a single base away; base qualities are absent. From the cysteine up to the phenylalanine, the CDR3 has a length of 12 residues. Only the CDR3 DNA stays, 36 bases, in frame from base 1. In the germline V gene, CDR1 corresponds to SNHLY and CDR2 to FYNNEI. V and J are truncated by 1 base and 6 bases respectively, leaving an intervening sequence of 3 bases. This sample was included in a study of long-term antiretroviral therapy in people with HIV (dated by TCRdb to between 2021 and 2023). At the level of the whole study: The earliest samples were collected about a decade before the 2015 WHO recommendation for immediate ART, when ART was typically delayed until CD4 counts fell. A retrospective serial study tested whether changes in peripheral blood TRB repertoire composition and diversity were associated with ART initiation and durable HIV suppression. A total of roughly 200 cryopreserved PBMC samples came from around 30 adults with confirmed HIV infection and were collected serially over a mean of approximately six years (range 1-12). Among the approximately 32 participants with HIV, roughly eleven were female. No cross-contamination during QIAcube processing was shown when test extractions of a monoclonal T-cell line were performed alongside roughly 30 polyclonal samples. What the authors observed across the whole study: The samples span the years 2004 to 2017, and the ART regimens used may be less effective than current regimens. Limited PBMC availability meant only the TCR beta chain was sequenced, without alpha chain pairing. Expanded TRB clones identified before ART initiation dominated the repertoire at all time points, although this dominance fluctuated and declined in many PLHIV after ART. Because pre-ART samples had limited cell numbers, profiling was done on unsorted PBMC rather than on sorted CD4+ and CD8+ T cells. Starting ART was linked to a significant rise in TRB diversity, yet even after long-term ART the diversity remained significantly lower than in transplant donor controls. Compared with controls, HIV repertoires had narrower CDR3 length ranges, and the network structure pointed to an antigen-experienced repertoire that shifted only slightly toward naive after ART. Inferences about post-ART repertoire changes were limited because no data were available on ART adherence, viral resistance or therapy changes.

Inclusion was restricted to participants for whom at least one PBMC sample before ART initiation and at least two post-ART samples were available. Every participant with HIV received treatment in the United States of America. Before DNA extraction, cryopreserved samples of roughly 0.95-10 million PBMC were thawed and washed. At the time of the earliest PBMC sample, participants with HIV were aged between about 20 and 55 years. PBMC samples were contributed by each participant from 1-4 timepoints before ART initiation and 2-8 timepoints after ART initiation, with a median of 7 samples. For every participant, serial HIV viral load, CD4+ T-cell count, ART history and demographic data were obtained. Using a Qiagen kit on a QIAcube, genomic DNA was extracted from unsorted PBMC, with samples processed in batches of 12. The immunoSEQ hsTCRB v3.0 assay was used at survey level resolution to sequence the TRB variable region. The target sequencing depth for TRB was about 40,000-55,000 T-cell genomes per sample. TRB libraries were pooled and sequenced on an Illumina MiSeq using a v3 150-cycle kit. On the authors' methods: Repertoire analysis ran in R within a reproducible Nextflow workflow covering QC, data transformation and analysis. LymphoSeq2, an R package for exploring AIRR-Seq data, was used to implement the custom analyses. Four samples that yielded fewer than 5000 total TRB sequences were excluded, so that about 200 HIV repertoires were analyzed. Of the 180 to 200 retained HIV repertoires, roughly 61 were collected before and 129 after ART initiation. Repertoires were downsampled to 5000 TRB nucleotide sequences, with summary statistics averaged over 100 downsampling iterations. TRB sequences were retained for analysis only if CDR3 regions of at least seven amino acids were present. Two measures captured diversity: a Shannon entropy-derived clonality score and the Gini coefficient. In the repertoire networks, any two of the top 5000 CDR3 amino acid sequences were linked whenever the two sequences differed by an edit distance of one. Antigen specificity groups and MHC restriction were predicted for TRB CDR3 amino acid sequences with GLIPH2. To flag known associations with CMV, EBV, HIV or tissue antigens, CDR3 amino acid sequences were compared against VDJdb and McPAS-TCR. Pre-ART, post-ART and control groups were compared with Wilcoxon signed-rank tests and Holm-Bonferroni correction. Sourced from immuneACCESS, this table was stored by TCRdb with only in-frame sequences that have V and J called. A share of the clones is absent; for the studies checked, an unresolved V gene accounts for under half, and the remainder has no known explanation. From that table come the V and J calls and clone size; the DNA was used to work out D and trimming. This sample comprises approximately 20,000 clones, 85% of them detected only once. In total, the top ten clones hold less than 15% of the sample.

Sequences were derived from unsorted PBMCs, sampled 1.6 years after starting antiretroviral therapy. The receptor was isolated from a man aged 40-49 years with HIV. The V gene is TRBV2 and the J gene is TRBJ2-2; the D gene lacks a confident call. The DNA sequence is as follows: TGTGCCAGCAGTGAAGAACCCGGGGAGCTGTTTTTT. This encodes CASSEEPGELFF.